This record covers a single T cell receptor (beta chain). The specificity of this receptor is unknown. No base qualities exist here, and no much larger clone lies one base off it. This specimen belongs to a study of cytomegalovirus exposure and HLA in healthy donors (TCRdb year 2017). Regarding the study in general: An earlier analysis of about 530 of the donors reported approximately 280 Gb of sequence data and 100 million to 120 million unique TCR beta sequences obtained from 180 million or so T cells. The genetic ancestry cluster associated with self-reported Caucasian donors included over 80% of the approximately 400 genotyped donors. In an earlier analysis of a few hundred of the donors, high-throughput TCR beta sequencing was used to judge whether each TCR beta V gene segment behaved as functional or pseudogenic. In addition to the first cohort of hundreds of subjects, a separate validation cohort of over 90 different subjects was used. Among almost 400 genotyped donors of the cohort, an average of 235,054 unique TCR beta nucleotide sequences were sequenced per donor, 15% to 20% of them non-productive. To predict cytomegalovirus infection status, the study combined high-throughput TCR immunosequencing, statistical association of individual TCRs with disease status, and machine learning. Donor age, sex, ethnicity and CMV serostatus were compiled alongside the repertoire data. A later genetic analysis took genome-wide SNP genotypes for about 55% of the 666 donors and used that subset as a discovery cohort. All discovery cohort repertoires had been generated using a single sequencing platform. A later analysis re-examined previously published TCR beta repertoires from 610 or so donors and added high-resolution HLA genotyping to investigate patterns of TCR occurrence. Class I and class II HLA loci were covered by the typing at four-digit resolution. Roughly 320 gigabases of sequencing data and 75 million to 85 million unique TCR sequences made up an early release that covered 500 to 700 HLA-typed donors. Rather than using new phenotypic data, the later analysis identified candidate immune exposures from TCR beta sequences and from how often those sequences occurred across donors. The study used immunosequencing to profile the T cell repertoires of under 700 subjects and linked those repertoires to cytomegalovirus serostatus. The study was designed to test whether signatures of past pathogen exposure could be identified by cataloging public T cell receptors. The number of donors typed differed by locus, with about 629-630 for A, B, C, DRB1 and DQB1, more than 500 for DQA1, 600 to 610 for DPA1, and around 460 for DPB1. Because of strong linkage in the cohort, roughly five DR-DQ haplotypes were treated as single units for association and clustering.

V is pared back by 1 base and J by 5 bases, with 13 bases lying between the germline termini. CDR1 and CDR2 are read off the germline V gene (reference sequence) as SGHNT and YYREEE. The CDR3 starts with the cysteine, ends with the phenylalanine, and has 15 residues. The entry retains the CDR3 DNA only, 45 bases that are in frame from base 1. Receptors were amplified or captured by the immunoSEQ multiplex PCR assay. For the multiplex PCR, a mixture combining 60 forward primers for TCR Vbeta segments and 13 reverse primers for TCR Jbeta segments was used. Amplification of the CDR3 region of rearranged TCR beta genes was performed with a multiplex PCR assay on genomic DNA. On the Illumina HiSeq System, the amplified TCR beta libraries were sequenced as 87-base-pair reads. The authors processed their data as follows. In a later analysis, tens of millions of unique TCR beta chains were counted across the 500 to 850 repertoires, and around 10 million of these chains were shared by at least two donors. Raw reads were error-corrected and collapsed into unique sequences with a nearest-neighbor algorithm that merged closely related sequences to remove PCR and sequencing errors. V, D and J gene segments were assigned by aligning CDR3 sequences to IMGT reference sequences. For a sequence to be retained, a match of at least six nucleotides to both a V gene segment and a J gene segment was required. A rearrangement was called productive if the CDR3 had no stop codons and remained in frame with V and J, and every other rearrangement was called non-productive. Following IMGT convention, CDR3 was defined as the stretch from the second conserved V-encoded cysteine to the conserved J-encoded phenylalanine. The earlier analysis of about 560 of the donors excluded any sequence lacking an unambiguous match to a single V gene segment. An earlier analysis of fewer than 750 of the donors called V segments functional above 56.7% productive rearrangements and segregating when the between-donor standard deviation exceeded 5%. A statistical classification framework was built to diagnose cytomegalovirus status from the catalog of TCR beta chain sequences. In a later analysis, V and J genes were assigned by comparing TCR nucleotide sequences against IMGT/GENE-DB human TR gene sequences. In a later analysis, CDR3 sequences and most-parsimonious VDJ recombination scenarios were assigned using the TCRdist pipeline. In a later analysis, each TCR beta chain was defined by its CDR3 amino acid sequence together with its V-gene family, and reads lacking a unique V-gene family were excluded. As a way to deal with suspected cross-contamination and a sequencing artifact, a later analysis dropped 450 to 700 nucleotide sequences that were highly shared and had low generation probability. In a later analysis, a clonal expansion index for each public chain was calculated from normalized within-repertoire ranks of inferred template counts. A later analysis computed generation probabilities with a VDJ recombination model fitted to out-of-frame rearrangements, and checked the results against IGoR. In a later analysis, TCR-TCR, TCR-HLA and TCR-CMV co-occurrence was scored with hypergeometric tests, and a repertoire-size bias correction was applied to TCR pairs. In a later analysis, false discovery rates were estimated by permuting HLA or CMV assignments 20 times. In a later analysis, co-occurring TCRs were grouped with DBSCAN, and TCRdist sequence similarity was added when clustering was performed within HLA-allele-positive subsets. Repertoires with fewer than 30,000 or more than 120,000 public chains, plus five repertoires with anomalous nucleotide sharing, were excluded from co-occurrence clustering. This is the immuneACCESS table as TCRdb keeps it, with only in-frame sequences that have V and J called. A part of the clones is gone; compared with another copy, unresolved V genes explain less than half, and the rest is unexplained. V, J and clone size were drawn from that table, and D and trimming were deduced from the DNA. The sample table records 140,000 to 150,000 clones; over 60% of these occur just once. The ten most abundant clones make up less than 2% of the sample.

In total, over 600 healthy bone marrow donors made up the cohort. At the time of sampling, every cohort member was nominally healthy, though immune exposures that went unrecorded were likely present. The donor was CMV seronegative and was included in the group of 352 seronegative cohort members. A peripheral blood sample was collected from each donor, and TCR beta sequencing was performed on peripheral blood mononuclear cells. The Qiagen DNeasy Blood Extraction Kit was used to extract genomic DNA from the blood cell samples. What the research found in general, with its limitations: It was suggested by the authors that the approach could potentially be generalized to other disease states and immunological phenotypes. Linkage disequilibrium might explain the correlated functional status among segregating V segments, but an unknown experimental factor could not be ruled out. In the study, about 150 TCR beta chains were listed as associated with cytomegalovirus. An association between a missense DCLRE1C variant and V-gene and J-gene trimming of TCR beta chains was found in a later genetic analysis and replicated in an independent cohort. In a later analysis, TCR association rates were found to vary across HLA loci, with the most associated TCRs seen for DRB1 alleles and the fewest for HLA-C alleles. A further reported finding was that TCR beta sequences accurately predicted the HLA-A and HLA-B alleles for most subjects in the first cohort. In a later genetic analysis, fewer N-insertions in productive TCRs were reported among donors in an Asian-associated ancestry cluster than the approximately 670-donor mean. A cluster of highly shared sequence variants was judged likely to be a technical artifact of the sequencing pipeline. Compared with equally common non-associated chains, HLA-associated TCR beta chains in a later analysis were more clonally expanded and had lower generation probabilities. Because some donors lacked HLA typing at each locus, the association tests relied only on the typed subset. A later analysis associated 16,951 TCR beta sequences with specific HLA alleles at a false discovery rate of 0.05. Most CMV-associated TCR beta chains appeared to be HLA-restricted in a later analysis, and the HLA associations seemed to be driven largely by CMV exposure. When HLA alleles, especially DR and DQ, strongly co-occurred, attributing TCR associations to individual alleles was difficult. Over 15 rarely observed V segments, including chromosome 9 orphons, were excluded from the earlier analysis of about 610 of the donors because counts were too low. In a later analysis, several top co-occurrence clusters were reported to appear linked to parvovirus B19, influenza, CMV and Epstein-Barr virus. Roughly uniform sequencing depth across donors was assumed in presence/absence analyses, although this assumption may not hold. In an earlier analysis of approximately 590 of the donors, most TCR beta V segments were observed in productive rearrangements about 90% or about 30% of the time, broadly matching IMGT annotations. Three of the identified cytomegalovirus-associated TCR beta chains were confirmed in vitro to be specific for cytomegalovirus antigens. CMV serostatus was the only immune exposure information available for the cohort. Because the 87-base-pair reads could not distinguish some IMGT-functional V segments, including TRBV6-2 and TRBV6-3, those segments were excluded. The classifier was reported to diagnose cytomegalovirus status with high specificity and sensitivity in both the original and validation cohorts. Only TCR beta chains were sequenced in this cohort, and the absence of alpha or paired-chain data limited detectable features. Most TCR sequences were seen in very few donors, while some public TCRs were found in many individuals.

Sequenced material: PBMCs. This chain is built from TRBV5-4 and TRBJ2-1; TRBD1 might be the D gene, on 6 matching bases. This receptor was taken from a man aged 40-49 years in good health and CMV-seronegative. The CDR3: CASSLRDKPNNEQFF. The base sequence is TGTGCCAGCAGCTTGAGGGACAAGCCAAACAATGAGCAGTTCTTC.